This TCR beta chain is drawn from a study of blood T cells in healthy people across ages. This clonotype was counted between two and nine times. Alongside a J-beta primer mix, a sample-barcoded 5' primer served in a second PCR lasting roughly 7 to 11 cycles. A template-switch adaptor containing 12 random nucleotides labeled each cDNA molecule. TCRdb ran MiXCR on the 5' RACE reads and lists one entry per CDR3 protein. Among 450,000 to 700,000 distinct CDR3 sequences listed, 27% were seen once. The CDR3 is 13 amino acids. Germline V CDR1 and CDR2: DFQATT, SNEGSKA (reference sequence). Healthy Caucasians from Russia aged roughly 6 to 95 served as donors. Investigators took roughly 10 milliliters of peripheral blood from every donor.

The rearrangement joins TRBV20-1 to TRBJ2-7, with unresolved D. Matching the DNA end better, TRBJ2-5 makes the J call doubtful. Source material: blood. The sequence was obtained from a woman in her 70s in good health. CDR3 residues: CSALRRPRETQYF. In DNA, the CDR3 is TGCAGTGCTCTACGACGGCCGCGGGAGACCCAGTACTTC.